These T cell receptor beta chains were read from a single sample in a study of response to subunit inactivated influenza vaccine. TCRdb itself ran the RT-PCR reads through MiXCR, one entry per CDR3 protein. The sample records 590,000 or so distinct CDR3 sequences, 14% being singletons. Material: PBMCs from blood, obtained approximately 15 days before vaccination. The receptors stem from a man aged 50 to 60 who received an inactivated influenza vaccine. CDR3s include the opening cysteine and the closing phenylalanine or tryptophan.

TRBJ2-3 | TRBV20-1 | CSAPSGGRTDTQYF
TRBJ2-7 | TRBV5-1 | CASSLASGVGEQYF
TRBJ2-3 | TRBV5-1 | CASSIRQGVTDTQYF
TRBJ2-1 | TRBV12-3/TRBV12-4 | CASSLDYGGRGHNEQFF
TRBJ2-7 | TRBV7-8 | CASGPGTGTYEQYF
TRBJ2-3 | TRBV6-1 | CASRGALAGTDTQYF
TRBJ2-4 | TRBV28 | CASTPPSKNIQYF
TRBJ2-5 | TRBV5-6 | CASSSGQLGETQYF
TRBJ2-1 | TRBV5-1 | CASSPGTSVRNEQFF
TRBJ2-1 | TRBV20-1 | CSARDSGNNEQFF
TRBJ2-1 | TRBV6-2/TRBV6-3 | CASSPFHEQFF
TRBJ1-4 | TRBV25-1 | CASSEGRVFATNEKLFF
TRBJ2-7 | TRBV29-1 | CSVEDRGVDYEQYF
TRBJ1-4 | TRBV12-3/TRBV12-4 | CASSPIGTAGKLFF
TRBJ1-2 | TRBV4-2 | CASSQTGSRYGYTF